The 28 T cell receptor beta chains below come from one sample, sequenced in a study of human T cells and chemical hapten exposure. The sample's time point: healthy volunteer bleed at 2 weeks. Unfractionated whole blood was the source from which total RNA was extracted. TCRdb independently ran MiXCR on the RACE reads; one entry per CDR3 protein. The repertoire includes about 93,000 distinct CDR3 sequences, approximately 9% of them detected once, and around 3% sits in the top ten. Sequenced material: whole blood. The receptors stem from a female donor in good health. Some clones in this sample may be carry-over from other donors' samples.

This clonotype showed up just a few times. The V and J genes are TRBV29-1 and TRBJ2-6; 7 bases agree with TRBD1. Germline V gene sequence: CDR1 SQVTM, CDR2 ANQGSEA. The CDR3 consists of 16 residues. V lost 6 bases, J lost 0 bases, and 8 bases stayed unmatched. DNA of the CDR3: TGCAGCGTGCCAGGGGACAGCTCCTCTGGGGCCAACGTCCTGACTTTC. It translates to CSVPGDSSSGANVLTF.

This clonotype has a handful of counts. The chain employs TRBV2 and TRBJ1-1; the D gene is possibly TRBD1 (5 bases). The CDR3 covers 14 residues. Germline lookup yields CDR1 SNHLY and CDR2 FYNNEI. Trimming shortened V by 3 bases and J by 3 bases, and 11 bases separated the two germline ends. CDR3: CASSETEIYTEAFF. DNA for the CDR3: TGTGCCAGCAGTGAGACAGAAATATACACTGAAGCTTTCTTT.

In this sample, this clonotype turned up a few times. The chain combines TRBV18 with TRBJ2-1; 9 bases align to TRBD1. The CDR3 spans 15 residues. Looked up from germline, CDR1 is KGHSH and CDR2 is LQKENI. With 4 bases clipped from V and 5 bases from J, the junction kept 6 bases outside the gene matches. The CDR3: CASSQGQGANNEQFF. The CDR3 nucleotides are TGTGCCAGCTCACAGGGACAGGGAGCGAACAATGAGCAGTTCTTC. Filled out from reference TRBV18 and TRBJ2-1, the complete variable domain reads NAGVMQNPRHLVRRRGQEARLRCSPMKGHSHVYWYRQLPEEGLKFMVYLQKENIIDESGMPKERFSAEFPKEGPSILRIQQVVRGDSAAYFCASSQGQGANNEQFFGPGTRLTVL.

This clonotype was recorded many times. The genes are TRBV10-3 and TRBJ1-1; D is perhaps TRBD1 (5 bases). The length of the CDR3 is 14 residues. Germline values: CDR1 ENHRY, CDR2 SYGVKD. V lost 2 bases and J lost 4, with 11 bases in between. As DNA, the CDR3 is TGTGCCATCAGTGAGGGTGGCAGGGTCACTGAAGCTTTCTTT. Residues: CAISEGGRVTEAFF.

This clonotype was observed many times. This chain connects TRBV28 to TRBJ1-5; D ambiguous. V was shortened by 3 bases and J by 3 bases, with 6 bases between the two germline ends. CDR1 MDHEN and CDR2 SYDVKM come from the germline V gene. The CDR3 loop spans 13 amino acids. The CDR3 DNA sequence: TGTGCCAGCAGTTTGGGCTACAATCAGCCCCAGCATTTT. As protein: CASSLGYNQPQHF.

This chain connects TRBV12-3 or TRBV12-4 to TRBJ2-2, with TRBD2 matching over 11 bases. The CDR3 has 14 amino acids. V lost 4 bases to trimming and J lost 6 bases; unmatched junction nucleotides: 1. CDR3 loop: CASSYSGRAGELFF. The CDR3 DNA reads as TGTGCCAGCAGTTATAGCGGGAGGGCCGGGGAGCTGTTTTTT.

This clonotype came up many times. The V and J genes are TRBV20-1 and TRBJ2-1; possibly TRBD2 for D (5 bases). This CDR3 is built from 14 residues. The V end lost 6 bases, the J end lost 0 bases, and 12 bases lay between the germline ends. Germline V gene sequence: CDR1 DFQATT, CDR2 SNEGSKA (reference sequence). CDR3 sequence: CSARLGSSYNEQFF. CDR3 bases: TGCAGTGCCAGACTGGGGAGCTCCTACAATGAGCAGTTCTTC.

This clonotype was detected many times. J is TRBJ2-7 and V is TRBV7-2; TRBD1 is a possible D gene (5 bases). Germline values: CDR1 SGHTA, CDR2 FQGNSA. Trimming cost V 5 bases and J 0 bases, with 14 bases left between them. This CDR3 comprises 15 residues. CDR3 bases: TGTGCCAGCAGCGCCCTTTCGACAGTCTCCTACGAGCAGTACTTC. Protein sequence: CASSALSTVSYEQYF.

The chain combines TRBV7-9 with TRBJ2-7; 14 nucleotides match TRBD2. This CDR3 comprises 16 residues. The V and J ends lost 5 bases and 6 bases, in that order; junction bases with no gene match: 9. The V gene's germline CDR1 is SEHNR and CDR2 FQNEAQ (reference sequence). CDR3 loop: CASSPGTSGSLAEQYF. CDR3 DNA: TGTGCCAGCAGCCCGGGGACTAGCGGGAGTCTTGCCGAGCAGTACTTC.

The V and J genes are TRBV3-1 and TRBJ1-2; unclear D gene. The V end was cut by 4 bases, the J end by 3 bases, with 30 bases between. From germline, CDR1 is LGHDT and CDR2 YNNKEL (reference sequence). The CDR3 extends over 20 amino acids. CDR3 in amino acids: CASSPRLADPDEHFDYGYTF. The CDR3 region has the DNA TGTGCCAGCAGCCCACGCCTTGCCGACCCGGATGAACATTTTGACTATGGCTACACCTTC.

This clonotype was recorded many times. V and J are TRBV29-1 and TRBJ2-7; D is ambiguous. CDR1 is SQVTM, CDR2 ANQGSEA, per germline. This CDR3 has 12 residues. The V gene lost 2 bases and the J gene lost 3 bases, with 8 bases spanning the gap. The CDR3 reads CSVETDYYEQYF. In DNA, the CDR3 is TGCAGCGTTGAAACAGATTACTACGAGCAGTACTTC.

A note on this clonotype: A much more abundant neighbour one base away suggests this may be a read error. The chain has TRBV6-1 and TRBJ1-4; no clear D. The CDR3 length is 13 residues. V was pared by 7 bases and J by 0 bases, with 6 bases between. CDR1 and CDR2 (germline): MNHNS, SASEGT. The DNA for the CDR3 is TGTGCCAGCACGACTACAACTAATGAAAAACTGTTTTTT. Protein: CASTTTTNEKLFF.

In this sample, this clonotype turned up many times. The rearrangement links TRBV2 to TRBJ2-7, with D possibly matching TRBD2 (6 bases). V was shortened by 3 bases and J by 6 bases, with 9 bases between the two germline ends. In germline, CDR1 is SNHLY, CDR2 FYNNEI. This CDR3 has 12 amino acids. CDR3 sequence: CASSDEGGEQYF. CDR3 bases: TGTGCCAGCAGTGATGAGGGAGGCGAGCAGTACTTC.

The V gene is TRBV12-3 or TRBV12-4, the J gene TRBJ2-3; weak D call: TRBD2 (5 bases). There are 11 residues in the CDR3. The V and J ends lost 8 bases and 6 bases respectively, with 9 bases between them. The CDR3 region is CASGGPDTQYF. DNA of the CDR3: TGTGCCAGCGGAGGACCCGATACGCAGTATTTT.

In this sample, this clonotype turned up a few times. CDR3 sequence (DNA): TGTGCCAGCAGCCCCAGGGACACCGGGGAGCTGTTTTTT. It codes for CASSPRDTGELFF. The rearrangement uses TRBV6-2 or TRBV6-3 and TRBJ2-2; tentatively, D is TRBD1 (5 bases). Trimming cost V 6 bases and J 3 bases, with 8 bases left between them. Germline CDR1 reads MNHEY; CDR2 reads SVGEGT. There are 13 residues in the CDR3.

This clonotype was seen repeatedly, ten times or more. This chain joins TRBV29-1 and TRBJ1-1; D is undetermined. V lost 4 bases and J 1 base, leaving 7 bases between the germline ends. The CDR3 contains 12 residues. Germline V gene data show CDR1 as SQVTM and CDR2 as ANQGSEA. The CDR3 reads CSVGTANTEAFF. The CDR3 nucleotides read TGCAGCGTTGGGACGGCGAACACTGAAGCTTTCTTT.

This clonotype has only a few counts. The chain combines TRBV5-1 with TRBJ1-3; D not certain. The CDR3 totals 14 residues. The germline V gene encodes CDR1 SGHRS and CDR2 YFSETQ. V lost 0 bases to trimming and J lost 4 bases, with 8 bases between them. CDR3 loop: CASSLEVDGNTIYF. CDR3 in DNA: TGCGCCAGCAGCTTGGAAGTAGACGGAAACACCATATATTTT.

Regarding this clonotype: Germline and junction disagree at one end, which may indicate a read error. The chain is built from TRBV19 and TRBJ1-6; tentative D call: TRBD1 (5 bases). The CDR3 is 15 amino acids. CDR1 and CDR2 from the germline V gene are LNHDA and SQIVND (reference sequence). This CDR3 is CASSTREMGDSTLHF. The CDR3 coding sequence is TGTGCCAGTAGTACAAGGGAGATGGGGGATTCAACCCTCCACTTT.

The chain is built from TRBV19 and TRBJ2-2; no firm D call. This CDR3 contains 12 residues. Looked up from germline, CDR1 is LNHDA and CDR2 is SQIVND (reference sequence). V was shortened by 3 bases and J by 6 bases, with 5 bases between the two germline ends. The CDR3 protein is CASSIAPGELFF. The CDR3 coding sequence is TGTGCCAGTAGTATTGCGCCCGGGGAGCTGTTTTTT.

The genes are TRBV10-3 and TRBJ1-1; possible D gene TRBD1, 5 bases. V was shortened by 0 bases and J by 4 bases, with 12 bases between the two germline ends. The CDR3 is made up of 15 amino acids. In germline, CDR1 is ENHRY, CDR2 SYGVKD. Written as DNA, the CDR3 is TGTGCCATCAGTGAGTCGATCCAGGGTACCACTGAAGCTTTCTTT. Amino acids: CAISESIQGTTEAFF.

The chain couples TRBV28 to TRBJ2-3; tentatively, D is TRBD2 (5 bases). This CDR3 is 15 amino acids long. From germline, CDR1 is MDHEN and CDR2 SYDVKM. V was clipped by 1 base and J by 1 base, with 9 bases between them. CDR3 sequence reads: CASSLSERRTDTQYF. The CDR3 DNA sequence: TGTGCCAGCAGTTTATCCGAGCGGCGCACAGATACGCAGTATTTT.

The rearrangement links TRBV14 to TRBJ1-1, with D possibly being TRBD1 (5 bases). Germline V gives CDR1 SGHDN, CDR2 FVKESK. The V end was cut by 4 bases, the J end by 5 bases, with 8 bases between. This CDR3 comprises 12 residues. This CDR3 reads CASSRWGTEAFF. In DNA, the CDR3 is TGTGCCAGCAGCCGGTGGGGGACTGAAGCTTTCTTT. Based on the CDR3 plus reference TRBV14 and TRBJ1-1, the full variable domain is EAGVTQFPSHSVIEKGQTVTLRCDPISGHDNLYWYRRVMGKEIKFLLHFVKESKQDESGMPNNRFLAERTGGTYSTLKVQPAELEDSGVYFCASSRWGTEAFFGQGTRLTVV.

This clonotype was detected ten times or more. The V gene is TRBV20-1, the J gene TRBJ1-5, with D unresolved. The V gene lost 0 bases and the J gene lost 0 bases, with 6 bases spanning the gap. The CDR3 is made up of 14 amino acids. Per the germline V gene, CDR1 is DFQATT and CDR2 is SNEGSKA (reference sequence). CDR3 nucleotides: TGCAGTGCTAGAGAGTCCTTTAGCAATCAGCCCCAGCATTTT. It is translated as CSARESFSNQPQHF.

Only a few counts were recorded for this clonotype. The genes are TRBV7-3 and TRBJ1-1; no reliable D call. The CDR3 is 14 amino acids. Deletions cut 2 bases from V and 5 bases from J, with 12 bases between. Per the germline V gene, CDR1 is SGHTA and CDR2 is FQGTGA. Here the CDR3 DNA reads TGTGCCAGCAGCTTATCGCCAGGCGGGACTGAAGCTTTCTTT. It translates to CASSLSPGGTEAFF.

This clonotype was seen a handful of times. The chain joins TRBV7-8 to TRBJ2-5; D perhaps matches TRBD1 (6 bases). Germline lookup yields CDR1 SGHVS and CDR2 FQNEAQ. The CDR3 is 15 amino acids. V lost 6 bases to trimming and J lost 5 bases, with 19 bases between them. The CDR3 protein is CASRRTNREGETQYF. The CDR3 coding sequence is TGTGCCAGCAGACGCACTAACAGGGAAGGGGAGACCCAGTACTTC.

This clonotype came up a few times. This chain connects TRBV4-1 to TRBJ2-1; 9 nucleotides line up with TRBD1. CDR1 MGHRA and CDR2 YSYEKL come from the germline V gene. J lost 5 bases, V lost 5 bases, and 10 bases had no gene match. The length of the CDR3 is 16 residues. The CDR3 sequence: CASSWAGTGKNNEQFF. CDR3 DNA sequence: TGCGCCAGCAGCTGGGCCGGGACAGGGAAAAACAATGAGCAGTTCTTC.

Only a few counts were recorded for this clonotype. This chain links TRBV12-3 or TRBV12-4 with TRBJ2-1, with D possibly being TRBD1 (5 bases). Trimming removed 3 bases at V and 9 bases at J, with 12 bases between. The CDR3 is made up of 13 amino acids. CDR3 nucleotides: TGTGCCAGCAGTTTTACAGGAGACGGTGAGCAGTTCTTC. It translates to CASSFTGDGEQFF.

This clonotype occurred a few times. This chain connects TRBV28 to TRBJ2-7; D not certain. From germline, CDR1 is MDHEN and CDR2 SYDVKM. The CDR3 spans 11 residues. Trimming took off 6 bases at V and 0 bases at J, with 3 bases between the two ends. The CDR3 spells CASRSSYEQYF. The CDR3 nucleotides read TGTGCCAGCAGAAGCTCCTACGAGCAGTACTTC.